A selection of T cell receptor beta chains follows, all from one sample in a study of neurological immune-mediated disorders. TCRdb processed the 5' RACE reads anew with MiXCR; each CDR3 protein has one entry. The table has tens of thousands of distinct CDR3 sequences, about a tenth seen once; the top ten hold 8.5% to 10%. Sequencing used PBMCs. The source of these receptors is a man under 40 in good health. Each CDR3 is given with its conserved first and last residue. A D gene is named only where the DNA matches it firmly. Some rows mark clone size as missing; the rest say once, few, many or name a class of expanded clone.

j_call: TRBJ2-1; cdr3_length: 16; v_call: TRBV20-1; d_call: TRBD1; clone_size: many; cdr3_aa: CSARDGDRISYNEQFF; cdr3_nt: TGCAGTGCTAGAGATGGGGACAGGATTTCCTACAATGAGCAGTTCTTC
j_call: TRBJ2-3; cdr3_length: 17; v_call: TRBV5-1; d_call: TRBD2; clone_size: many; cdr3_aa: CASSLEGTSMMSDTQYF; cdr3_nt: TGCGCCAGCAGCTTGGAAGGGACTAGCATGATGTCAGATACGCAGTATTTT
j_call: TRBJ2-7; cdr3_length: 17; v_call: TRBV20-1; d_call: NA; clone_size: NA; cdr3_aa: CSARSLFGGRGSYEQYF; cdr3_nt: TGCAGTGCTAGATCCCTTTTTGGTGGGAGAGGCTCCTACGAGCAGTACTTC
j_call: TRBJ2-6; cdr3_length: 17; v_call: TRBV5-6; d_call: NA; clone_size: many; cdr3_aa: CASSFGLDSSGANVLTF; cdr3_nt: TGTGCCAGCAGCTTCGGACTCGATAGCTCTGGGGCCAACGTCCTGACTTTC
j_call: TRBJ2-1; cdr3_length: 15; v_call: TRBV4-2; d_call: TRBD1; clone_size: NA; cdr3_aa: CASSPGTGYYNEQFF; cdr3_nt: TGTGCCAGCAGCCCGGGGACAGGGTATTACAATGAGCAGTTCTTC
j_call: TRBJ1-1; cdr3_length: 14; v_call: TRBV20-1; d_call: TRBD1; clone_size: few; cdr3_aa: CSAPQGDGGTEAFF; cdr3_nt: TGCAGTGCTCCCCAGGGGGATGGGGGCACTGAAGCTTTCTTT
j_call: TRBJ2-3; cdr3_length: 12; v_call: TRBV11-2; d_call: NA; clone_size: many; cdr3_aa: CASSTTHYAQYF; cdr3_nt: TGTGCCAGCAGCACGACTCATTACGCGCAGTATTTT
j_call: TRBJ2-7; cdr3_length: 12; v_call: TRBV7-2; d_call: NA; clone_size: many; cdr3_aa: CASSSQPYEQYF; cdr3_nt: TGTGCCAGCAGCTCCCAGCCCTACGAGCAGTACTTC
j_call: TRBJ2-5; cdr3_length: 13; v_call: TRBV12-3/TRBV12-4; d_call: NA; clone_size: many; cdr3_aa: CASTPWAGETQYF; cdr3_nt: TGTGCCAGCACCCCGTGGGCGGGGGAGACCCAGTACTTC
j_call: TRBJ1-1; cdr3_length: 13; v_call: TRBV20-1; d_call: NA; clone_size: many; cdr3_aa: CSARRGMNTEAFF; cdr3_nt: TGCAGTGCTAGAAGGGGTATGAACACTGAAGCTTTCTTT
j_call: TRBJ1-2; cdr3_length: 14; v_call: TRBV5-1; d_call: TRBD1; clone_size: NA; cdr3_aa: CASSSGQGVNGYTF; cdr3_nt: TGCGCCAGCAGCTCTGGACAGGGGGTAAATGGCTACACCTTC
j_call: TRBJ2-3; cdr3_length: 14; v_call: TRBV29-1; d_call: TRBD2; clone_size: many; cdr3_aa: CSTGTSGYQDTQYF; cdr3_nt: TGCAGCACCGGGACTAGCGGGTACCAGGATACGCAGTATTTT
j_call: TRBJ2-7; cdr3_length: 13; v_call: TRBV27; d_call: NA; clone_size: many; cdr3_aa: CASRQGGQYEQYF; cdr3_nt: TGTGCCAGCAGACAGGGGGGGCAATACGAGCAGTACTTC
j_call: TRBJ2-7; cdr3_length: 15; v_call: TRBV7-2; d_call: TRBD1; clone_size: many; cdr3_aa: CASSSRATGWDEQYF; cdr3_nt: TGTGCCAGCAGCTCAAGAGCGACAGGGTGGGACGAGCAGTACTTC
j_call: TRBJ2-1; cdr3_length: 15; v_call: TRBV7-2; d_call: TRBD1; clone_size: many; cdr3_aa: CASSPGQGMYNEQFF; cdr3_nt: TGTGCCAGCAGCCCGGGACAGGGGATGTACAATGAGCAGTTCTTC
j_call: TRBJ1-2; cdr3_length: 17; v_call: TRBV7-3; d_call: TRBD1; clone_size: many; cdr3_aa: CASRLSVAGGSEYGYTF; cdr3_nt: TGTGCCAGCAGACTAAGCGTGGCAGGGGGAAGTGAATACGGCTACACCTTC
j_call: TRBJ2-3; cdr3_length: 15; v_call: TRBV3-1; d_call: TRBD2; clone_size: once; cdr3_aa: CASSKVGGSTDTQYF; cdr3_nt: TGTGCCAGCAGCAAAGTGGGGGGGAGCACAGATACGCAGTATTTT
j_call: TRBJ1-1; cdr3_length: 13; v_call: TRBV5-1; d_call: TRBD1; clone_size: NA; cdr3_aa: CASSQDRATEAFF; cdr3_nt: TGCGCCAGCAGCCAAGACAGGGCCACTGAAGCTTTCTTT